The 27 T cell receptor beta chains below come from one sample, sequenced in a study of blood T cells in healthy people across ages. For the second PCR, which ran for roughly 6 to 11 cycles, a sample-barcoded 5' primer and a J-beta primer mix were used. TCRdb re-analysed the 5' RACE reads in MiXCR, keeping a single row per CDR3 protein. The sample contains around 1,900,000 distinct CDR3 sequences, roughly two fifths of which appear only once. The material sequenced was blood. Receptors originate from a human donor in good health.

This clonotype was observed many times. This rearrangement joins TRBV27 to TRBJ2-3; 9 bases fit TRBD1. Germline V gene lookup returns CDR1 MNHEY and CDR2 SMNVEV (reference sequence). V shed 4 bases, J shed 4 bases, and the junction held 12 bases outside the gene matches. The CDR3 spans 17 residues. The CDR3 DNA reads TGTGCCAGCAGTTCCGACCCTAGACAGGGGGTATCAGATACGCAGTATTTT. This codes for CASSSDPRQGVSDTQYF.

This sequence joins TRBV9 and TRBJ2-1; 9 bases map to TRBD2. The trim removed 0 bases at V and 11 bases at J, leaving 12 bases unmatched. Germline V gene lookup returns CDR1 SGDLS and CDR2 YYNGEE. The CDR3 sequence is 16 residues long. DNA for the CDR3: TGTGCCAGCAGCGTAGAGTTAGCGGGGGCATATAATAAGCAGTTCTTC. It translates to CASSVELAGAYNKQFF.

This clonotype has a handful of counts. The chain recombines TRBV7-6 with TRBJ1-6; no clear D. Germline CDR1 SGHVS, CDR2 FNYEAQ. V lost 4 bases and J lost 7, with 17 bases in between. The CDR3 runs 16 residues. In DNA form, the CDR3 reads TGTGCCAGCAGCTCCTCCCCGGGGAGGGCAAATTCACCCCTCCACTTT. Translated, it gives CASSSSPGRANSPLHF.

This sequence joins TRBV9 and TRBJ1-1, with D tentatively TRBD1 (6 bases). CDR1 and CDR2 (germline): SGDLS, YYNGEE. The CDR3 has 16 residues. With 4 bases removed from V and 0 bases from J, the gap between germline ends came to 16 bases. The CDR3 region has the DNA TGTGCCAGCAGCATATCCCCGGGACAAGTGAACACTGAAGCTTTCTTT. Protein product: CASSISPGQVNTEAFF.

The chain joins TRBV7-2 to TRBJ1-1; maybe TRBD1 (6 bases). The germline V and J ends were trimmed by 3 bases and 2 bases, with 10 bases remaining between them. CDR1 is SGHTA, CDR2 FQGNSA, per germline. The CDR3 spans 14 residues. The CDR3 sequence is CASSFSDRNTEAFF. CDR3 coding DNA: TGTGCCAGCAGCTTCTCGGACAGAAACACTGAAGCTTTCTTT. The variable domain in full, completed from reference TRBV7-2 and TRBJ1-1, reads GAGVSQSPSNKVTEKGKDVELRCDPISGHTALYWYRQSLGQGLEFLIYFQGNSAPDKSGLPSDRFSAERTGGSVSTLTIQRTQQEDSAVYLCASSFSDRNTEAFFGQGTRLTVV.

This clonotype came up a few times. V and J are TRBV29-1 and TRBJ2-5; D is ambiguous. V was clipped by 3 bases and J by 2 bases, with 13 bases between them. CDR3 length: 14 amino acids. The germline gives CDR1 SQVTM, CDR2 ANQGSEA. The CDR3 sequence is CSVESRTTQETQYF. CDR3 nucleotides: TGCAGCGTTGAGTCCCGGACGACACAAGAGACCCAGTACTTC.

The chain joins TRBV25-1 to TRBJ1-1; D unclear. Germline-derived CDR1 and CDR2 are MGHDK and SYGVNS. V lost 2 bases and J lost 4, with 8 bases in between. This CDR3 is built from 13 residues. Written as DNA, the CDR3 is TGTGCCAGCAGTGAAAGGGAGGGCACTGAAGCTTTCTTT. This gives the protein CASSEREGTEAFF. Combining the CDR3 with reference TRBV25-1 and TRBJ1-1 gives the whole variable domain EADIYQTPRYLVIGTGKKITLECSQTMGHDKMYWYQQDPGMELHLIHYSYGVNSTEKGDLSSESTVSRIRTEHFPLTLESARPSHTSQYLCASSEREGTEAFFGQGTRLTVV.

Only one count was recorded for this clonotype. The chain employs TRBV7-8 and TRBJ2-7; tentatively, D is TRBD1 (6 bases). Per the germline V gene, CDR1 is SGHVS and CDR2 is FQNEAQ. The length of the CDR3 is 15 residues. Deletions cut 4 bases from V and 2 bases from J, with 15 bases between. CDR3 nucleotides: TGTGCCAGCAGCTACCGACAGGCTGCCACCTACGAGCAGTACTTC. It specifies CASSYRQAATYEQYF.

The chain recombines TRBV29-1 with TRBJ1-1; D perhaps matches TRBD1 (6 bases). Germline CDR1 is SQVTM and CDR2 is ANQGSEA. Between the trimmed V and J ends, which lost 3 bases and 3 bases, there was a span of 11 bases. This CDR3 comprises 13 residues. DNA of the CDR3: TGCAGCGTTGATTTGGGGGCCGACACTGAAGCTTTCTTT. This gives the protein CSVDLGADTEAFF.

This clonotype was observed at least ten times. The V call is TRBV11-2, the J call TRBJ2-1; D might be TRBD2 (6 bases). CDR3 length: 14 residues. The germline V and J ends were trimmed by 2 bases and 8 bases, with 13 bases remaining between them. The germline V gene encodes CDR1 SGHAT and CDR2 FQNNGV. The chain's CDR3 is CASSLRYREDEQFF. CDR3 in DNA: TGTGCCAGCAGCTTAAGGTATAGGGAGGATGAGCAGTTCTTC.

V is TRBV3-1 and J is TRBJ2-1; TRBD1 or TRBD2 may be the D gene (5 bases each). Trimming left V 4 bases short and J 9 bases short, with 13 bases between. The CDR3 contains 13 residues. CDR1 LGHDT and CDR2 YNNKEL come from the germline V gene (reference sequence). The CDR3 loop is CASSPSVGTEQFF. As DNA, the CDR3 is TGTGCCAGCAGCCCAAGTGTAGGGACTGAGCAGTTCTTC.

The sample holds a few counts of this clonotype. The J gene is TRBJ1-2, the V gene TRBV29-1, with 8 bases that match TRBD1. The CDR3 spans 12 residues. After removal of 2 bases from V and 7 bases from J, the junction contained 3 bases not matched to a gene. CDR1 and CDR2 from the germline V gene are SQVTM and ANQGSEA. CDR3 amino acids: CSVERTGFGYTF. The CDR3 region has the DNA TGCAGCGTTGAAAGGACAGGGTTTGGCTACACCTTC.

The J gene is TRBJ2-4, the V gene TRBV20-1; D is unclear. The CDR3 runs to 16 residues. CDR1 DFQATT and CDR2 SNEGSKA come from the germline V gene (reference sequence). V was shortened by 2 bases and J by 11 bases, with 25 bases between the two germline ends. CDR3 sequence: CSARFPGDREFGVQYF. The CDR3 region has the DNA TGCAGTGCTAGATTTCCTGGCGACCGAGAGTTTGGAGTTCAGTACTTC.

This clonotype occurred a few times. The CDR3 DNA reads TGTGCCAGCAGCTTCGGCGCCCGAGAGGGCTACGAGCAGTACTTC. This encodes CASSFGAREGYEQYF. The rearrangement joins TRBV7-9 to TRBJ2-5; TRBD2 is a possible D gene (5 bases). The end of the DNA is better explained by TRBJ2-7, so the J call may be wrong. CDR3 length: 15 amino acids. CDR1 and CDR2 (germline): SEHNR, FQNEAQ (reference sequence).

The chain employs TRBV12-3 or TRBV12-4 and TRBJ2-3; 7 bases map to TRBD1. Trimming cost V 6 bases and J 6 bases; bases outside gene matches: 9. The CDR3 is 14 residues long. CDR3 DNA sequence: TGTGCCAGCAGCCTACAGGGGATTATCGATACGCAGTATTTT. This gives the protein CASSLQGIIDTQYF.

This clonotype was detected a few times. The CDR3 sequence: CASRNRVRDYEQYF. The DNA for the CDR3 is TGTGCCAGCAGGAACAGGGTCCGCGACTACGAGCAGTACTTC. The chain couples TRBV2 to TRBJ2-7, with a tentative D call TRBD1 (6 bases). The CDR3 runs 14 residues. The germline V gene encodes CDR1 SNHLY and CDR2 FYNNEI. The V end was cut by 6 bases, the J end by 3 bases, with 15 bases between.

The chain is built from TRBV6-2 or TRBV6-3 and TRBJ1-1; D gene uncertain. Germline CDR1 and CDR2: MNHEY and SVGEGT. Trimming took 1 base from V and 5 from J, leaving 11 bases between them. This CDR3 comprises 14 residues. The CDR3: CASSYFPEGTEAFF. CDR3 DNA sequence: TGTGCCAGCAGTTACTTTCCCGAAGGGACTGAAGCTTTCTTT.

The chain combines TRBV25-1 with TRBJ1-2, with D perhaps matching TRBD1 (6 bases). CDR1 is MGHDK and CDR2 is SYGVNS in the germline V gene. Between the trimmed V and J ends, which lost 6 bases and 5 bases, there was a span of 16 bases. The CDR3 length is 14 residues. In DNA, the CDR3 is TGTGCCAGCAGCGAGGGAACAGGGTGGTATGGCTACACCTTC. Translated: CASSEGTGWYGYTF.

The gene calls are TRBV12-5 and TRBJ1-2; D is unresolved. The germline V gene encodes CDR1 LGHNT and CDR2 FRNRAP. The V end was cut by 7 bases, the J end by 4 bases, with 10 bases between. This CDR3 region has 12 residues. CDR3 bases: TGTGCTAGTGCGGGCTCAGGCTATGGCTACACCTTC. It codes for CASAGSGYGYTF. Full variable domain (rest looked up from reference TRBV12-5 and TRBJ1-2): DARVTQTPRHKVTEMGQEVTMRCQPILGHNTVFWYRQTMMQGLELLAYFRNRAPLDDSGMPKDRFSAEMPDATLATLKIQPSEPRDSAVYFCASAGSGYGYTFGSGTRLTVV.

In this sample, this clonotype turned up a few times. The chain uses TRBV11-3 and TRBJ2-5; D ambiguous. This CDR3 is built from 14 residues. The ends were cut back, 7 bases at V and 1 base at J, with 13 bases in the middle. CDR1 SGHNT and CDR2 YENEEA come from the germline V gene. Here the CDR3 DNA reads TGTGCCAGCACCATGATTGCTTCCCAAGAGACCCAGTACTTC. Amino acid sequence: CASTMIASQETQYF. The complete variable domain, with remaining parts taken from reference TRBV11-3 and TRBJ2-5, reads EAGVVQSPRYKIIEKKQPVAFWCNPISGHNTLYWYLQNLGQGPELLIRYENEEAVDDSQLPKDRFSAERLKGVDSTLKIQPAELGDSAVYLCASTMIASQETQYFGPGTRLLVL.

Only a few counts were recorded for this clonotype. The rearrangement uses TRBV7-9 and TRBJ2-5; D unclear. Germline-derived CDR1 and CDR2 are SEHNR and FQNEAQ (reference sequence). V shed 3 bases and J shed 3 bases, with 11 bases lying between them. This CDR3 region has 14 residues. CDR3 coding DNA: TGTGCCAGCAGCTTGCCAGTAGAGAAAGAGACCCAGTACTTC. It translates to CASSLPVEKETQYF.

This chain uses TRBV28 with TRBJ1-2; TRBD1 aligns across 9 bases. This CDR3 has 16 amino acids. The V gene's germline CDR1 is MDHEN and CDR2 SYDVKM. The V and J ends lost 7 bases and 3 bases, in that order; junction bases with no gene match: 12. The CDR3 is CASTGTGMEGYYGYTF. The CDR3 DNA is TGTGCCAGCACTGGGACAGGGATGGAAGGTTACTATGGCTACACCTTC.

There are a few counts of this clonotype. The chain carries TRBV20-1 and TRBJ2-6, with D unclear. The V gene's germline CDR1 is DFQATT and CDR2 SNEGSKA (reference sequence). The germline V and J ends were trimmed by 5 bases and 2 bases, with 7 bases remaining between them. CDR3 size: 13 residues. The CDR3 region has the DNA TGCAGTGCTCCGGTTGCTGGGGCCAACGTCCTGACTTTC. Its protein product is CSAPVAGANVLTF.

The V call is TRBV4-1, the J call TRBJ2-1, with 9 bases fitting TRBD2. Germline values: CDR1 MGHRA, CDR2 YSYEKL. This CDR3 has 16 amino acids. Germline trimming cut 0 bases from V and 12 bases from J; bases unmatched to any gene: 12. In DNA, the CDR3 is TGCGCCAGCAGCCAAGATCAGGGAGCGGGGGGCCTAGGGCAGTTCTTC. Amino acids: CASSQDQGAGGLGQFF.

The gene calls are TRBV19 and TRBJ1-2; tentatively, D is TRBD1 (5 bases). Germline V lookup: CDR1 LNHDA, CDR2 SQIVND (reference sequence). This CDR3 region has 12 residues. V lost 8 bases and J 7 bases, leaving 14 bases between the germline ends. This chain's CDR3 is CASRPQGVGYTF. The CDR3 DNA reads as TGTGCCAGTCGCCCACAAGGGGTTGGCTACACCTTC.

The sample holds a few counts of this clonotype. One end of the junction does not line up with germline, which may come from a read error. The CDR3 reads CASSLAGGPFSTDTQYF. The CDR3 DNA follows: TGTGCCAGCAGCCTAGCGGGGGGGCCCTTTAGCACAGATACGCAGTATTTT. The V call is TRBV7-2, the J call TRBJ2-3; 12 bases are shared with TRBD2. The CDR3 loop spans 17 amino acids. CDR1 and CDR2 from the germline V gene are SGHTA and FQGNSA.

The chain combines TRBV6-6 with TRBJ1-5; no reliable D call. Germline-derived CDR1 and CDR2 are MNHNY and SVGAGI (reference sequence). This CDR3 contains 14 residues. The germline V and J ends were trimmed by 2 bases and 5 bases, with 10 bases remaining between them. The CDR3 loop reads CASSYGINDQPQHF. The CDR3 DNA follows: TGTGCCAGCAGTTACGGGATAAACGATCAGCCCCAGCATTTT.